This TCR beta chain is from a study of cytomegalovirus exposure and HLA in healthy donors. The V end lost 5 bases, the J end lost 6 bases, and 8 bases lay between the germline ends. CDR1 MNHNS and CDR2 SASEGT come from the germline V gene. This CDR3 comprises 12 residues. The PCR made use of 60 Vbeta and 13 Jbeta primers. Sequencing was performed with immunoSEQ multiplex PCR; in TCRdb, only in-frame clones are kept and a portion is missing. Its table records fewer than 150,000 clones. V is TRBV6-1 and J is TRBJ1-5; maybe TRBD1 (5 bases). Sequencing was carried out using PBMCs. This TCR derives from a man aged 35-49 years in good health and CMV-seronegative. The CDR3 reads CASSKDSQPQHF. CDR3 DNA sequence: TGTGCCAGCAGTAAAGACAGTCAGCCCCAGCATTTT.